Presented here are 19 T cell receptor beta chains from one specimen sequenced in a study of blood T cell repertoires in COVID-19. Data came from immunoSEQ multiplex PCR; TCRdb stores just in-frame clones and leaves some out. Of almost 300,000 clones in the sample, approximately 86% are singletons; the top ten hold 1% to 1.5%. The sample taken for sequencing was peripheral blood. The receptors were gathered from a man between 70 and 80 years old with acute or convalescent COVID-19.

The chain combines TRBV9 with TRBJ2-2, with D possibly matching TRBD2 (6 bases). Between the trimmed V and J ends, which lost 4 bases and 2 bases, there was a span of 24 bases. The CDR3 totals 19 residues. The germline V gene has CDR1 SGDLS and CDR2 YYNGEE. This chain's CDR3 is CASSSQMGIGLFNTGELFF. CDR3 DNA sequence: TGTGCCAGCAGCTCGCAAATGGGAATAGGACTATTCAACACCGGGGAGCTGTTTTTT.

The chain uses TRBV9 and TRBJ1-2; possibly TRBD1 for D (5 bases). This CDR3 region has 15 residues. Trimming removed 0 bases at V and 5 bases at J, with 14 bases between. Germline V lookup: CDR1 SGDLS, CDR2 YYNGEE. CDR3 residues: CASSVDQGRGYGYTF. The CDR3 coding sequence is TGTGCCAGCAGCGTAGATCAGGGCCGGGGGTATGGCTACACCTTC.

The rearrangement joins TRBV29-1 to TRBJ1-1; the D is unclear. Trimming stripped 5 bases from V and 2 bases from J, with 9 bases between. The CDR3 extends over 12 amino acids. Germline CDR1 is SQVTM and CDR2 is ANQGSEA. For the CDR3, the DNA is TGCAGCGTTTTCCCAGGAAACACTGAAGCTTTCTTT. This sequence encodes CSVFPGNTEAFF.

On this clone: In the same sample, other DNA sequences code for this CDR3. This rearrangement joins TRBV11-3 to TRBJ1-1, with 8 nucleotides matching TRBD1. Germline values: CDR1 SGHNT, CDR2 YENEEA. The length of the CDR3 is 15 residues. V gave up 5 bases and J gave up 1 base; unmatched junction bases: 6. As DNA, the CDR3 is TGTGCCAGCAGCCCAGGACAGGGAAAGAACACTGAAGCTTTCTTT. This translates into CASSPGQGKNTEAFF. The variable domain in full, with the rest retrieved from reference TRBV11-3 and TRBJ1-1, is EAGVVQSPRYKIIEKKQPVAFWCNPISGHNTLYWYLQNLGQGPELLIRYENEEAVDDSQLPKDRFSAERLKGVDSTLKIQPAELGDSAVYLCASSPGQGKNTEAFFGQGTRLTVV.

This clone was detected only a few times. The chain employs TRBV27 and TRBJ1-6, with a possible D match to TRBD1 (5 bases). The CDR3 covers 14 residues. The germline V and J ends were trimmed by 7 bases and 9 bases, with 16 bases remaining between them. CDR1 MNHEY and CDR2 SMNVEV come from the germline V gene (reference sequence). The CDR3 protein is CASNPPGRASPLHF. The CDR3, as DNA: TGTGCCAGCAACCCACCGGGCAGGGCTTCACCCCTCCACTTT.

This chain connects TRBV29-1 to TRBJ2-2; 10 positions agree with TRBD2. Unmatched junction bases numbered 6, after V lost 6 bases and J lost 5 bases. This CDR3 is 14 amino acids long. Germline loops: CDR1 SQVTM, CDR2 ANQGSEA. The CDR3 loop reads CSVKTSGKTGELFF. The DNA of the CDR3 is TGCAGCGTCAAAACTAGCGGGAAGACCGGGGAGCTGTTTTTT.

Here the CDR3 reads CASSVSPTGGIEQYF. The DNA for the CDR3 is TGTGCCAGCAGCGTAAGTCCCACAGGGGGCATCGAGCAGTACTTC. This chain uses TRBV9 with TRBJ2-7; 9 bases align to TRBD1. Germline assignment: CDR1 SGDLS and CDR2 YYNGEE. V was clipped by 1 base and J by 6 bases; unmatched bases: 8. CDR3 length equals 15 residues.

The rearrangement joins TRBV6-2 or TRBV6-3 to TRBJ2-7; D ambiguous. Germline CDR1 MNHEY, CDR2 SVGEGT. Trimming removed 3 bases at V and 2 bases at J, with 8 bases between. This CDR3 region has 13 residues. The DNA of the CDR3 is TGTGCCAGCAGTTATAACTCGGCCTACGAGCAGTACTTC. Translating gives CASSYNSAYEQYF.

This clone was seen only once. CDR3 in DNA: TGTGCCAGCAGCTCCACAGGGGGCGCCCGGAACACTGAAGCTTTCTTT. Its protein is CASSSTGGARNTEAFF. The V call is TRBV5-6, the J call TRBJ1-1; 9 positions agree with TRBD1. The CDR3 has 16 amino acids. Trimming cost V 3 bases and J 1 base; bases outside gene matches: 7. The V gene's germline CDR1 is SGHDT and CDR2 YYEEEE.

The V and J genes are TRBV4-3 and TRBJ1-6, with 10 bases lining up with TRBD1. With V trimmed by 1 base and J by 11 bases, 8 bases remained unmatched. Per the germline V gene, CDR1 is LGHNA and CDR2 is YSLEER. The CDR3 loop spans 16 amino acids. In DNA form, the CDR3 reads TGCGCCAGCAGCCAAGGGACGACAGGGGGCTTTACACCCCTCCACTTT. This sequence encodes CASSQGTTGGFTPLHF.

This chain joins TRBV19 and TRBJ1-2; no clear D gene. Trimming pared 6 bases from V and 4 bases from J, leaving 15 bases between. The germline V gene has CDR1 LNHDA and CDR2 SQIVND (reference sequence). The CDR3 totals 14 residues. CDR3 nucleotides: TGTGCCAGTAGGTCCACTGATGCGGGCTATGGCTACACCTTC. Translated: CASRSTDAGYGYTF.

The table lists this clone with a count of one. CDR3 sequence (DNA): TGCGCCAGCAGCTTGGCGGACAGCGGGAGGACCACCGGGGAGCTGTTTTTT. Amino acids: CASSLADSGRTTGELFF. J is TRBJ2-2 and V is TRBV5-1; 9 positions agree with TRBD2. Germline CDR1 is SGHRS and CDR2 is YFSETQ. The CDR3 spans 17 residues. V lost 0 bases to trimming and J lost 4 bases; unmatched junction nucleotides: 7.

This CDR3 reads CASSPTANTEAFF. DNA for the CDR3: TGTGCCAGCTCTCCGACAGCAAACACTGAAGCTTTCTTT. This chain links TRBV28 with TRBJ1-1; D might be TRBD1 (5 bases). The CDR3 has 13 amino acids. Germline lookup yields CDR1 MDHEN and CDR2 SYDVKM. Trimming took 8 bases from V and 2 from J, leaving 12 bases between them.

The chain has TRBV29-1 and TRBJ1-2; 9 bases agree with TRBD1. With V trimmed by 7 bases and J by 6 bases, 18 bases remained unmatched. Germline CDR1 SQVTM, CDR2 ANQGSEA. The CDR3 has 16 amino acids. This CDR3 is CSAGGPPGQGSDGYTF. CDR3 nucleotide sequence: TGCAGCGCCGGGGGGCCGCCGGGACAGGGATCGGATGGCTACACCTTC.

In this sample, this clone turned up a few times. This chain links TRBV9 with TRBJ2-1; 9 bases are shared with TRBD1. The germline V gene has CDR1 SGDLS and CDR2 YYNGEE. This CDR3 spans 15 amino acids. The J segment lost 3 bases and the V segment lost 4 bases, leaving 5 bases of the junction unmatched. The chain's CDR3 is CASSLGQGYYNEQFF. The CDR3 coding sequence is TGTGCCAGCAGCTTAGGACAGGGGTACTACAATGAGCAGTTCTTC. The full variable domain, rest sourced from reference TRBV9 and TRBJ2-1, is DSGVTQTPKHLITATGQRVTLRCSPRSGDLSVYWYQQSLDQGLQFLIQYYNGEERAKGNILERFSAQQFPDLHSELNLSSLELGDSALYFCASSLGQGYYNEQFFGPGTRLTVL.

The chain combines TRBV6-2 or TRBV6-3 with TRBJ1-1; D is possibly TRBD1 (6 bases). The V end was cut by 6 bases, the J end by 3 bases, with 11 bases between. The germline CDR1 and CDR2 sequences are MNHEY and SVGEGT. The CDR3 runs to 13 residues. In nucleotides, the CDR3 is TGTGCCAGCAGCCTCCAGGGGCACACTGAAGCTTTCTTT. Residues: CASSLQGHTEAFF.

This sequence joins TRBV19 and TRBJ2-7, with 7 bases identical to TRBD1. Germline V CDR1 and CDR2: LNHDA, SQIVND (reference sequence). After removal of 6 bases from V and 6 bases from J, the junction contained 5 bases not matched to a gene. The CDR3 consists of 12 residues. For the CDR3, the DNA is TGTGCCAGTAGCAGGGGGTCAGGCGAGCAGTACTTC. It is translated as CASSRGSGEQYF.

This rearrangement joins TRBV5-4 to TRBJ1-1, with 10 bases that match TRBD1. The CDR3 has 17 residues. Losses at the gene ends were 0 bases for V and 4 bases for J; bases not matched to a gene: 9. CDR1 and CDR2 from the germline V gene are SGHNT and YYREEE (reference sequence). The CDR3 protein is CASSLGQGAGIVTEAFF. The CDR3 nucleotides are TGTGCCAGCAGCTTGGGACAGGGGGCGGGTATCGTCACTGAAGCTTTCTTT.

The rearrangement links TRBV11-3 to TRBJ2-5; 11 nucleotides match TRBD2. Germline V gene data show CDR1 as SGHNT and CDR2 as YENEEA. J lost 5 bases, V lost 1 base, and 9 bases had no gene match. The CDR3 is 17 residues long. The CDR3 loop is CASSLALAGGPGETQYF. The DNA for the CDR3 is TGTGCCAGCAGCTTAGCCTTAGCGGGGGGGCCCGGGGAGACCCAGTACTTC.